This passage covers 8 T cell receptor beta chains from one sample sequenced in a study of T-cell memory formation after mild COVID-19. TCRdb fed the 5' RACE reads into MiXCR, producing one record per CDR3 protein. The sample has 300,000 to 350,000 distinct CDR3 sequences, around 15% seen once. The sample comprised PBMCs or a T cell subset sorted from them (not recorded which). The receptors derive from a man between 18 and 35 years old who had mild COVID-19 (a few samples of this study predate the infection). Cell type and time point are not known.

The CDR3 nucleotides read TGCGCCAGCAGCTTGGTCGGATACACTGAAGCTTTCTTT. It specifies CASSLVGYTEAFF. V and J are TRBV5-1 and TRBJ1-1; D gene uncertain. CDR3 size: 13 residues. Germline V gives CDR1 SGHRS, CDR2 YFSETQ. Trimming removed 0 bases at V and 3 bases at J, with 6 bases between. Complete variable domain (other parts from reference TRBV5-1 and TRBJ1-1): KAGVTQTPRYLIKTRGQQVTLSCSPISGHRSVSWYQQTPGQGLQFLFEYFSETQRNKGNFPGRFSGRQFSNSRSEMNVSTLELGDSALYLCASSLVGYTEAFFGQGTRLTVV.

This clonotype was seen a handful of times. V usage is TRBV20-1 and J usage is TRBJ2-2; the match to TRBD2 covers 7 bases. The V gene end was trimmed by 3 bases and the J gene end by 7 bases; junction bases not matched to a gene: 5. The CDR3 runs 13 residues. Germline V gene data show CDR1 as DFQATT and CDR2 as SNEGSKA (reference sequence). In DNA form, the CDR3 reads TGCAGTGCTAGTTGGGGGGGTATCGGGGAGCTGTTTTTT. Its protein product is CSASWGGIGELFF.

The chain has TRBV10-2 and TRBJ1-2, with TRBD1 as a possible D gene (6 bases). Looked up from germline, CDR1 is WSHSY and CDR2 is SAAADI. The CDR3 sequence is 14 residues long. V shed 0 bases and J shed 7 bases, with 12 bases lying between them. This CDR3 reads CASSESRTAAGYTF. The CDR3 DNA reads TGCGCCAGCAGTGAGTCTCGGACAGCAGCTGGCTACACCTTC.

This clonotype was seen at least ten times. This chain links TRBV20-1 with TRBJ2-3, with TRBD2 identical over 12 bases. There are 15 residues in the CDR3. V gave up 5 bases and J gave up 5 bases; unmatched junction bases: 8. Germline CDR1 and CDR2: DFQATT and SNEGSKA (reference sequence). The CDR3: CSAPPSSGGGDTQYF. The CDR3 DNA reads TGCAGTGCTCCCCCTTCTAGCGGGGGGGGAGATACGCAGTATTTT.

This clonotype was seen only a few times. The genes are TRBV7-2 and TRBJ1-1, with TRBD1 as a possible D gene (5 bases). The V and J ends lost 1 base and 4 bases respectively, with 13 bases between them. The CDR3 sequence is 15 residues long. Germline CDR1 SGHTA, CDR2 FQGNSA. The CDR3 DNA reads as TGTGCCAGCAGCTTAGGGGTCCCGGGGGGCACTGAAGCTTTCTTT. Its protein product is CASSLGVPGGTEAFF.

There are a few counts of this clonotype. This chain links TRBV6-5 with TRBJ2-5; TRBD2 agrees at 8 bases. After removal of 2 bases from V and 0 bases from J, the junction contained 5 bases not matched to a gene. CDR3 length: 16 amino acids. Germline assignment: CDR1 MNHEY and CDR2 SVGAGI. CDR3 sequence reads: CASSYGGGGYQETQYF. The CDR3 coding sequence is TGTGCCAGCAGTTACGGGGGCGGGGGGTACCAAGAGACCCAGTACTTC.

This clonotype was observed a handful of times. The chain recombines TRBV20-1 with TRBJ2-7; D tentatively fits TRBD1 or TRBD2 (6 bases each). Germline V gives CDR1 DFQATT, CDR2 SNEGSKA (reference sequence). V gave up 6 bases and J gave up 0 bases, with 15 bases separating them. The CDR3 is 14 residues long. CDR3 in amino acids: CSAKGGRRSYEQYV. CDR3 DNA sequence: TGCAGTGCCAAGGGGGGAAGGCGCTCCTACGAGCAGTACGTC.

In its sample, this clonotype was seen a few times. V usage is TRBV12-3 or TRBV12-4 and J usage is TRBJ1-1, with unresolved D. This CDR3 spans 14 amino acids. V was shortened by 4 bases and J by 3 bases, with 12 bases between the two germline ends. CDR3 amino acids: CASSWTAVYTEAFF. CDR3 bases: TGTGCCAGCAGTTGGACGGCCGTCTACACTGAAGCTTTCTTT.